This is a list of T cell receptor beta chains from one sample in a study of blood T cell repertoires in COVID-19. Sequencing used immunoSEQ multiplex PCR; TCRdb keeps in-frame clones, though not all of them. The sample carries around 230,000 clones, approximately 85% recorded once. Sequencing was performed on peripheral blood. Receptors originate from a man aged 45-65 years with COVID-19, enrolled during active disease. Each CDR3 is given with its conserved first and last residue. D genes are given only for firm matches. Where a row states a size, it is once, few, many or the class of an expanded clone; other rows omit it.

abundance	v_gene	j_gene	d_gene	CDR3aa	CDR3nt
-	TRBV7-8	TRBJ2-6	-	CASRDTPSGANVLTF	TGTGCCAGCCGGGACACCCCCTCTGGGGCCAACGTCCTGACTTTC
-	TRBV6-5	TRBJ1-4	-	CASSYNTGSYEKLFF	TGTGCCAGCAGTTACAATACAGGGAGTTATGAAAAACTGTTTTTT
-	TRBV6-5	TRBJ2-2	TRBD1	CASSYSRTGVAGELFF	TGTGCCAGCAGTTACTCTAGGACAGGGGTGGCCGGGGAGCTGTTTTTT
-	TRBV5-4	TRBJ1-1	-	CASSFRNTEAFF	TGTGCCAGCAGCTTTCGTAACACTGAAGCTTTCTTT
-	TRBV4-2	TRBJ1-4	-	CAICRKLFF	TGTGCCATCTGCAGAAAACTGTTTTTT
-	TRBV5-1	TRBJ2-2	TRBD1	CASSTQGADTGELFF	TGCGCCAGCAGCACACAGGGGGCCGACACCGGGGAGCTGTTTTTT
once	TRBV5-1	TRBJ1-1	TRBD1	CASSLTGVNTEAFF	TGCGCCAGCAGCCTGACAGGGGTGAACACTGAAGCTTTCTTT
-	TRBV6-5	TRBJ1-6	-	CASSYSGHNNSPLHF	TGTGCCAGCAGTTACTCGGGACATAATAATTCACCCCTCCACTTT
-	TRBV7-8	TRBJ2-1	-	CASSLDSGGEEQFF	TGTGCCAGCAGCTTAGACTCAGGTGGGGAGGAGCAGTTCTTC
-	TRBV5-1	TRBJ2-3	TRBD1	CASSTGGRRTDTQYF	TGCGCCAGCAGCACAGGGGGCCGTCGCACAGATACGCAGTATTTT
-	TRBV9	TRBJ2-1	TRBD2	CASSPRPEAGKYNEQFF	TGTGCCAGCAGCCCCCGGCCCGAAGCGGGAAAGTACAATGAGCAGTTCTTC
-	TRBV19	TRBJ1-2	TRBD1	CASTPGGYGYTF	TGTGCCAGTACCCCAGGGGGCTATGGCTACACCTTC
few	TRBV19	TRBJ1-5	-	CASSIFGAGGNQPQHF	TGTGCCAGTAGTATATTTGGGGCGGGGGGCAATCAGCCCCAGCATTTT
-	TRBV7-6	TRBJ1-1	-	CASSLFGGSSLVEAFF	TGTGCCAGCAGCTTATTTGGGGGGTCCTCTTTAGTTGAAGCTTTCTTT
once	TRBV28	TRBJ1-2	TRBD1	CASRTGGLSNYGYTF	TGTGCCAGCAGAACAGGGGGGCTCTCTAACTATGGCTACACCTTC
-	TRBV19	TRBJ2-5	-	CASSIGGTGGETQYF	TGTGCCAGTAGTATTGGCGGAACAGGTGGGGAGACCCAGTACTTC
-	TRBV7-3	TRBJ1-2	TRBD1	CASSRGTGSGYTF	TGTGCCAGCAGCAGAGGGACAGGGAGTGGCTACACCTTC